Given below is one TCR beta chain in context. Its antigen is not identified. Repertoires were generated with immunoSEQ multiplex PCR, while TCRdb's copy carries only in-frame clones and drops some. The table lists approximately 170,000 clones, roughly nine tenths of them singletons. This entry comes from a study of T cell responses to AZD1222 COVID-19 vaccine. The J segment lost 7 bases and the V segment lost 6 bases, leaving 11 bases of the junction unmatched. The germline CDR1 and CDR2 sequences are SNHLY and FYNNEI. The CDR3 runs to 14 residues. Study observations and caveats: It was only after the peak T cell response that any repertoires were sampled. The donors showed a predominance of white British ancestry and of females, with possible underestimation of clonal diversity.

This sequence was found in an adult in good health. The specimen comprised peripheral blood, sampled on day 0 of AZD1222 vaccination. The chain has TRBV2 and TRBJ1-2, with TRBD1 matching over 7 bases. The CDR3 loop is CASSWDSTMGGYTF. Written as DNA, the CDR3 is TGTGCCAGCAGCTGGGACAGCACGATGGGTGGCTACACCTTC.